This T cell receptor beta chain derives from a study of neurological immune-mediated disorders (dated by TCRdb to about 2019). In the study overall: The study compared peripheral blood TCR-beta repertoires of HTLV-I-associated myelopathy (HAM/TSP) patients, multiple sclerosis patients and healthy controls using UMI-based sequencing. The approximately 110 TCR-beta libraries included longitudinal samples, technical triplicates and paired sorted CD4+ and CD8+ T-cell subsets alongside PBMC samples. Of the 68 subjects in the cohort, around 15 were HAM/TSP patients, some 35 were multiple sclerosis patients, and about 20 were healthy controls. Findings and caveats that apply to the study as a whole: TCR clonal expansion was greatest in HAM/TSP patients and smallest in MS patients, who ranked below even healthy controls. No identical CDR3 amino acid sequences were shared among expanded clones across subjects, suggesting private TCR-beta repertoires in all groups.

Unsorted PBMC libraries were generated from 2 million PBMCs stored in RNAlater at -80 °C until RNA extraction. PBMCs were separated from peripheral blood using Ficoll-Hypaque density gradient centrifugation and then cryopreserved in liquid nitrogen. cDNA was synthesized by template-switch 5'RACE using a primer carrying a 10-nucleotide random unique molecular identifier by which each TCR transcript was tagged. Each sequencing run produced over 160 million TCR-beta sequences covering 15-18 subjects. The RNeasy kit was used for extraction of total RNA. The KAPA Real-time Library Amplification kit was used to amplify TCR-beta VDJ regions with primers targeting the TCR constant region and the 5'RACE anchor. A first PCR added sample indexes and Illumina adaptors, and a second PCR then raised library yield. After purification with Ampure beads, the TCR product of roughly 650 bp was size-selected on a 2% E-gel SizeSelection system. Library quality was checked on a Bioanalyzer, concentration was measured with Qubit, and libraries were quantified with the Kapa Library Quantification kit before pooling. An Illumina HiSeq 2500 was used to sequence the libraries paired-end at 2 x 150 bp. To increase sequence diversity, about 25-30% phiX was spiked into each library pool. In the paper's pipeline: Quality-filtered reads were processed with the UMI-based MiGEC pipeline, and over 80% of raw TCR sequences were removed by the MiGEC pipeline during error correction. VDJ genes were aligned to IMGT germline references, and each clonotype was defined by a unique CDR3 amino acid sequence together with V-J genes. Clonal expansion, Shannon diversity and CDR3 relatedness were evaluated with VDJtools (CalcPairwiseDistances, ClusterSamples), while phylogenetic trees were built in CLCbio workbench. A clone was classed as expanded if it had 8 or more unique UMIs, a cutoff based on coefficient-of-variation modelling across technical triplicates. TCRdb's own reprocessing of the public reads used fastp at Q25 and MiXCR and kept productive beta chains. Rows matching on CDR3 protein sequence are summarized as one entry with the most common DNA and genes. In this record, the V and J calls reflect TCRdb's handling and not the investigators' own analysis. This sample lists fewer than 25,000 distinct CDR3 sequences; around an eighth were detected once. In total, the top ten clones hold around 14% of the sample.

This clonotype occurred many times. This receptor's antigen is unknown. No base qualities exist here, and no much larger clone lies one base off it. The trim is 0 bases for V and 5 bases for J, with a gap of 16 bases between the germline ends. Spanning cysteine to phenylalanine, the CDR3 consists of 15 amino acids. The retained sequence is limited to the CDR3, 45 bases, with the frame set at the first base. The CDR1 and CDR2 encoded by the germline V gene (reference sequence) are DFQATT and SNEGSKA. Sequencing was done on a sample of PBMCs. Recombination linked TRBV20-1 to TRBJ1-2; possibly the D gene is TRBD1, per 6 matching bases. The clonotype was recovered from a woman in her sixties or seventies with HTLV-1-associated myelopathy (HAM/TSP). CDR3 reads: CSARDVRGSMYGYTF. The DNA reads TGCAGTGCTAGAGATGTAAGGGGGTCTATGTATGGCTACACCTTC.